The T cell receptor (beta chain) under discussion was sequenced for a study of blood T cell repertoires in COVID-19 (dated by TCRdb to 2018 to 2021). General notes on the study: The collaborator samples originated in the United States, Italy and Spain and spanned the acute and convalescent phases of COVID-19. Subjects who had been exposed to COVID-19, were actively infected with it, or had recovered from it provided the deeply sampled blood TCRbeta repertoires that made up the dataset. Where available, HLA class I and class II types were taken from metadata supplied by the sample provider and were not determined by assay-based typing. The samples were drawn from two sources: the first 160 participants of the ongoing ImmuneRACE study, and fewer than 1,500 subjects contributed by 6 global collaborators. The repertoires were made available in a free public database intended to serve as a resource for research on the immune response to SARS-CoV-2. The prospective study material was composed of cDNA or gDNA derived from T cells, B-cell-depleted T cells, or PBMCs. A de-identified subject ID, COVID-19 status, age in years and sex were almost always included in the sample metadata.

Collaborating institutions collected whole blood in K2EDTA tubes following their own protocols. For TCRbeta analysis, collaborators shipped samples in one of three forms: frozen whole blood, isolated PBMCs, or DNA extracted from either of those sample types. CDR1 and CDR2 are read off the germline V gene as ENHRY and SYGVKD. The CDR3 starts with the cysteine, ends with the phenylalanine, and has 15 residues. Only CDR3 DNA is held: 45 bases, read in frame from base 1. Germline trimming: 5 bases from V, 11 bases from J; junction bases outside gene matches: 16. TCRbeta CDR3 regions were amplified from genomic DNA by means of the immunoSEQ Assay, a bias-controlled multiplex PCR. In the original analysis: The number of nucleated cells in each sample was estimated from the amplification of reference gene primers within the assay. To quantify the absolute abundance of each unique TCRbeta CDR3 rearrangement, sequence reads were collapsed and filtered. For each sample, productive Simpson clonality was calculated by taking the square root of Simpson's diversity index across productive rearrangements. TCRdb retrieved this table from immuneACCESS and kept in-frame rearrangements only. Not all clones are present; in checked studies, unresolved V genes account for under half, and no reason is known for the remainder. V and J calls and clone size follow that table, whereas D and trimming were derived from the DNA. Present in this sample are about 670,000 clones, approximately 90% of which were seen just once. The ten largest clones represent about 0.26% of the sample.

Notes on this clone: Its antigen remains unidentified. The record has no base qualities; no much larger clone is one base away.

Overall study results and their limits: The amount of clinical and demographic metadata varied by source and participant and was provided uncurated.

The sequence links TRBV10-3 to TRBJ1-1; 8 bases in the middle match TRBD1. What was sequenced was peripheral blood. The receptor was isolated from a woman younger than 35 with acute or convalescent COVID-19. The nucleotide sequence reads as follows: TGTGCCATCAGTCCCAGGACAGGGAATCCCCTTGGGGCTTTCTTT. The resulting protein is CAISPRTGNPLGAFF.